Each of the 31 T cell receptor beta chains below was sequenced from the same sample in a study of T-cell memory formation after mild COVID-19 (dated by TCRdb to about 2021). Libraries came from 5' RACE. Data came from an Illumina NovaSeq 6000. TCRdb reprocessing: public reads trimmed at Q25 with fastp, clones called with MiXCR, in-frame beta chains kept. Each CDR3 protein gets just one entry, which takes the most common genes and DNA from the rows behind it. The sample yields under 600,000 distinct CDR3 sequences; about 20% were counted once. The leading ten clones occupy roughly 8.3% of the sample. Sequenced: PBMCs or a T cell subset sorted from them (not recorded which). The origin of the receptors is an adult woman who had mild COVID-19 (a few samples of this study predate the infection). The sample titles of this study are shuffled in the database, so cell type and time point are left out; the donor was told from shared clones.

The chain links TRBV7-9 to TRBJ2-7; the D is unclear. The CDR3 contains 15 residues. Germline CDR1 is SEHNR and CDR2 is FQNEAQ (reference sequence). Trimming pared 7 bases from V and 4 bases from J, leaving 20 bases between. The CDR3 sequence is CASTQSSPYPYEQYF. The CDR3 coding sequence is TGTGCCAGCACCCAGTCGTCTCCCTATCCATACGAGCAGTACTTC.

This clonotype came up a few times. The chain employs TRBV9 and TRBJ2-1; the D is unclear. In germline, CDR1 is SGDLS, CDR2 YYNGEE. The CDR3 is 13 residues long. V was trimmed by 3 bases and J by 8 bases, leaving 12 bases between them. The chain's CDR3 is CASSGTPGDEQFF. The CDR3 DNA reads as TGTGCCAGCAGCGGTACCCCGGGCGATGAGCAGTTCTTC.

The chain is built from TRBV6-2 or TRBV6-3 and TRBJ2-2; D remains ambiguous. Looked up from germline, CDR1 is MNHEY and CDR2 is SVGEGT. V was pared by 6 bases and J by 0 bases, with 8 bases between. The CDR3 totals 14 residues. CDR3 loop: CASRGMANTGELFF. CDR3 in DNA: TGTGCCAGCAGAGGAATGGCGAACACCGGGGAGCTGTTTTTT.

J is TRBJ2-3 and V is TRBV13, with 14 positions matching TRBD2. Germline CDR1 PRHDT, CDR2 FYEKMQ (reference sequence). V shed 4 bases, J shed 3 bases, and the junction held 12 bases outside the gene matches. The CDR3 consists of 19 residues. CDR3 sequence reads: CASSSTVGTSGSSTDTQYF. The CDR3 DNA follows: TGTGCCAGCAGCTCTACAGTTGGGACTAGCGGGAGTTCTACAGATACGCAGTATTTT.

V gene TRBV12-3 or TRBV12-4 combines with J gene TRBJ1-1, with D maybe TRBD1 (5 bases). Trimming took 4 bases from V and 1 from J, leaving 10 bases between them. The CDR3 totals 14 residues. The DNA of the CDR3 is TGTGCCAGCAGTTCCCGGACACAGAACACTGAAGCTTTCTTT. Its protein product is CASSSRTQNTEAFF.

V usage is TRBV5-6 and J usage is TRBJ2-2; possibly TRBD2 for D (5 bases). The V gene lost 0 bases and the J gene lost 0 bases, with 9 bases spanning the gap. Germline assignment: CDR1 SGHDT and CDR2 YYEEEE. The CDR3 has 16 amino acids. The CDR3 loop is CASSLAGETNTGELFF. DNA for the CDR3: TGTGCCAGCAGCTTGGCCGGGGAGACGAACACCGGGGAGCTGTTTTTT.

This clonotype was seen only a few times. CDR3 protein: CAISDGGTTEAFF. The CDR3 DNA reads TGTGCCATCAGTGATGGGGGTACGACTGAAGCTTTCTTT. The chain is built from TRBV10-3 and TRBJ1-1, with TRBD1 as a possible D gene (5 bases). V was shortened by 3 bases and J by 5 bases, with 10 bases between the two germline ends. The CDR3 totals 13 residues. Germline V lookup: CDR1 ENHRY, CDR2 SYGVKD.

This clonotype was recorded a few times. J is TRBJ1-2 and V is TRBV12-3 or TRBV12-4, with D possibly being TRBD1 (5 bases). Trimming stripped 2 bases from V and 7 bases from J, with 17 bases between. The CDR3 contains 15 residues. CDR3 nucleotides: TGTGCCAGCAGTTTATCTAATGAGGGGATAGGTGGCTACACCTTC. The encoded protein is CASSLSNEGIGGYTF.

The gene calls are TRBV12-3 or TRBV12-4 and TRBJ1-6; tentative D call: TRBD1 (5 bases). V was cut by 7 bases and J by 10 bases, with 20 bases left in between. This CDR3 has 15 amino acids. The CDR3 DNA reads TGTGCCAGCACCTTCGAGACGGGGCGAGAATCACCCCTCCACTTT. This sequence encodes CASTFETGRESPLHF.

There are a few counts of this clonotype. The chain carries TRBV21-1 and TRBJ1-2; the DNA was not used to check the table's D call, TRBD1. TRBV21-1 is recorded as a pseudogene. The CDR3 loop spans 15 amino acids. The CDR3 nucleotides read TGTGCCAGCAGGGATAGGGGGCTAGTTAACTATGGCTACACCTTC. Translating gives CASRDRGLVNYGYTF.

The table lists this clonotype with many counts. V gene TRBV6-1 combines with J gene TRBJ2-7; D uncertain. The CDR3 covers 12 residues. Germline lookup yields CDR1 MNHNS and CDR2 SASEGT. Trimming cost V 6 bases and J 5 bases, with 11 bases left between them. The CDR3 nucleotides read TGTGCCAGCAGACCAGTGGCCCACGAGCAGTACTTC. It codes for CASRPVAHEQYF.

J is TRBJ2-2 and V is TRBV29-1; 14 bases fit TRBD2. CDR3 length equals 17 residues. Losses at the gene ends were 7 bases for V and 3 bases for J; bases not matched to a gene: 10. Looked up from germline, CDR1 is SQVTM and CDR2 is ANQGSEA. The CDR3 sequence is CSATGTSGRKDTGELFF. CDR3 in DNA: TGCAGCGCTACCGGGACTAGCGGGAGAAAGGACACCGGGGAGCTGTTTTTT.

This clonotype was counted between two and nine times. The CDR3 sequence is CASSLAPGGEQYF. The CDR3, as DNA: TGCGCCAGCAGCTTGGCCCCGGGGGGAGAGCAGTACTTC. This chain connects TRBV5-1 to TRBJ2-7, with 7 bases lining up with TRBD2. The CDR3 loop spans 13 amino acids. V gave up 0 bases and J gave up 7 bases; unmatched junction bases: 4. The germline CDR1 and CDR2 sequences are SGHRS and YFSETQ.

The chain recombines TRBV4-1 with TRBJ2-7; TRBD1 matches at 9 bases. Trimming took 7 bases from V and 5 from J; bases not matched to a gene: 15. The CDR3 sequence is 16 residues long. The germline gives CDR1 MGHRA, CDR2 YSYEKL. In DNA form, the CDR3 reads TGCGCCAGCAACCACCCGAGCGGGGACAGGGTCCACGAGCAGTACTTC. This translates into CASNHPSGDRVHEQYF.

Regarding this clonotype: Just one base apart from a much larger clone, this may be a read error. The genes are TRBV4-3 and TRBJ2-7; D remains unclear. Germline loops: CDR1 LGHNA, CDR2 YSLEER. CDR3 length: 13 residues. The CDR3 protein is CARSQVLSYEQYF. The CDR3 coding sequence is TGCGCCAGAAGCCAAGTCCTCTCCTACGAGCAGTACTTC.

The chain combines TRBV7-2 with TRBJ2-3, with TRBD2 as a possible D gene (6 bases). V was clipped by 5 bases and J by 1 base, with 10 bases between them. CDR3 length: 14 residues. Looked up from germline, CDR1 is SGHTA and CDR2 is FQGNSA. CDR3 residues: CASSQTRGTDTQYF. The DNA for the CDR3 is TGTGCCAGCAGCCAGACTAGGGGCACAGATACGCAGTATTTT. Combining the CDR3 with reference TRBV7-2 and TRBJ2-3 gives the whole variable domain GAGVSQSPSNKVTEKGKDVELRCDPISGHTALYWYRQSLGQGLEFLIYFQGNSAPDKSGLPSDRFSAERTGGSVSTLTIQRTQQEDSAVYLCASSQTRGTDTQYFGPGTRLTVL.

The V and J genes are TRBV6-6 and TRBJ2-4, with 8 nucleotides matching TRBD1. The J segment lost 9 bases and the V segment lost 2 bases, leaving 6 bases of the junction unmatched. Germline loops: CDR1 MNHNY, CDR2 SVGAGI (reference sequence). The CDR3 contains 14 residues. The CDR3: CASSYLGQGGIQYF. The CDR3 nucleotides read TGTGCCAGCAGTTACCTAGGACAGGGTGGCATTCAGTACTTC.

In this sample, this clonotype turned up many times. This chain joins TRBV12-3 or TRBV12-4 and TRBJ2-7, with a possible D match to TRBD2 (5 bases). The V gene lost 0 bases and the J gene lost 2 bases, with 5 bases spanning the gap. The CDR3 sequence is 13 residues long. CDR3 DNA: TGTGCCAGCAGTTTAGCGCGGGCCTACGAGCAGTACTTC. Residues: CASSLARAYEQYF.

The gene calls are TRBV5-1 and TRBJ2-2; D unresolved. The CDR3 loop spans 13 amino acids. V was trimmed by 4 bases and J by 7 bases, leaving 11 bases between them. Germline CDR1 reads SGHRS; CDR2 reads YFSETQ. The CDR3 DNA is TGCGCCAGCAGCCCCCGAGCTGACGGGGAGCTGTTTTTT. Residues: CASSPRADGELFF.

This clonotype was seen more than once but under ten times. The chain employs TRBV14 and TRBJ2-7; 13 bases align to TRBD2. Germline lookup yields CDR1 SGHDN and CDR2 FVKESK. This CDR3 is 16 amino acids long. The junction had 5 bases not matched to a gene; V was cut back by 1 base and J by 5 bases. The CDR3 DNA follows: TGTGCCAGCAGCCAAGGACTAGCGGGAGGATTCCACGAGCAGTACTTC. This sequence encodes CASSQGLAGGFHEQYF.

This chain's CDR3 is CATSPPMGPTRGYGYTF. The DNA for the CDR3 is TGTGCCACCAGCCCTCCAATGGGTCCGACGAGGGGATATGGCTACACCTTC. This chain links TRBV15 with TRBJ1-2, with TRBD1 as a possible D gene (5 bases). The V and J ends lost 5 bases and 5 bases respectively, with 24 bases between them. From germline, CDR1 is LNHNV and CDR2 YYDKDF (reference sequence). The length of the CDR3 is 17 residues.

This clonotype was counted a few times. The genes are TRBV3-1 and TRBJ2-3; tentatively, D is TRBD2 (7 bases). Germline CDR1 and CDR2: LGHDT and YNNKEL (reference sequence). V was clipped by 3 bases and J by 5 bases, with 9 bases between them. This CDR3 comprises 13 residues. CDR3 nucleotide sequence: TGTGCCAGCAGCCAGAGGGGGGGAGATACGCAGTATTTT. Its translation is CASSQRGGDTQYF.

This clonotype was detected once. The chain has TRBV6-6 and TRBJ1-6; D may be TRBD1 (6 bases). Germline-derived CDR1 and CDR2 are MNHNY and SVGAGI (reference sequence). Trimming cost V 7 bases and J 0 bases, with 13 bases left between them. The CDR3 has 16 residues. CDR3 coding DNA: TGTGCCAGCAACAGAGGGGGGAGCTCCTATAATTCACCCCTCCACTTT. It encodes CASNRGGSSYNSPLHF.

This clonotype was seen a few times. J is TRBJ1-1 and V is TRBV12-3 or TRBV12-4; D not resolved. Trimming stripped 3 bases from V and 5 bases from J, with 16 bases between. The CDR3 covers 15 residues. CDR3: CASSFRGGGGTEAFF. CDR3 DNA sequence: TGTGCCAGCAGTTTCCGGGGAGGAGGAGGGACTGAAGCTTTCTTT.

This clonotype was counted once. The rearrangement links TRBV24-1 to TRBJ1-5; D uncertain. The length of the CDR3 is 15 residues. With 2 bases removed from V and 3 bases from J, the gap between germline ends came to 10 bases. Germline loops: CDR1 KGHDR, CDR2 SFDVKD. This CDR3 is CATSDSRFINQPQHF. The CDR3 region has the DNA TGTGCCACCAGTGATTCTAGGTTTATCAATCAGCCCCAGCATTTT.

This chain uses TRBV30 with TRBJ2-7; 10 bases agree with TRBD1. The CDR3 totals 17 residues. V shed 4 bases and J 2 bases; nucleotides not matched to a gene: 14. Germline CDR1 reads GTSNPN; CDR2 reads SVGIG (reference sequence). The CDR3 nucleotides are TGTGCCTGGACCCCCCCAGGGACCGGGACAGGGGCCTACGAGCAGTACTTC. Its translation: CAWTPPGTGTGAYEQYF.

This clonotype was seen a few times. The chain uses TRBV7-9 and TRBJ2-3, with unresolved D. Germline CDR1 reads SEHNR; CDR2 reads FQNEAQ (reference sequence). The CDR3 spans 16 residues. V was cut by 1 base and J by 4 bases, with 15 bases left in between. The CDR3 region is CASSLEHGDPSDTQYF. The DNA for the CDR3 is TGTGCCAGCAGCTTAGAGCACGGCGACCCTTCAGATACGCAGTATTTT.

This rearrangement joins TRBV19 to TRBJ1-3; D possibly corresponds to TRBD1 (6 bases). CDR1 and CDR2 (germline): LNHDA, SQIVND (reference sequence). The CDR3 is made up of 16 amino acids. Trimming removed 4 bases at V and 4 bases at J, with 17 bases between. The CDR3 DNA is TGTGCCAGTAGTAGAGACAGGACCCTTATCGGAAACACCATATATTTT. Its protein is CASSRDRTLIGNTIYF. The whole variable domain, remainder taken from reference TRBV19 and TRBJ1-3, is DGGITQSPKYLFRKEGQNVTLSCEQNLNHDAMYWYRQDPGQGLRLIYYSQIVNDFQKGDIAEGYSVSREKKESFPLTVTSAQKNPTAFYLCASSRDRTLIGNTIYFGEGSWLTVV.

In this sample, this clonotype turned up a few times. The chain has TRBV24-1 and TRBJ2-1; D not resolved. Trimming removed 7 bases at V and 0 bases at J, with 9 bases between. Germline CDR1 KGHDR, CDR2 SFDVKD. The CDR3 loop spans 14 amino acids. CDR3 DNA sequence: TGTGCCACCAGCCAGCCTCCCTCCTACAATGAGCAGTTCTTC. It yields the protein CATSQPPSYNEQFF.

V gene TRBV29-1 combines with J gene TRBJ2-7, with 8 bases matching TRBD1. In germline, CDR1 is SQVTM, CDR2 ANQGSEA. This CDR3 contains 14 residues. Trimming at V came to 0 bases and at J to 6 bases, leaving 7 bases not matched to a gene. CDR3 amino acids: CSVEDSGQGFEQYF. CDR3 nucleotide sequence: TGCAGCGTTGAAGATTCAGGACAGGGCTTCGAGCAGTACTTC.

This clonotype was counted between two and nine times. This rearrangement joins TRBV11-3 to TRBJ2-1; TRBD1 agrees at 7 bases. Germline V lookup: CDR1 SGHNT, CDR2 YENEEA. J lost 8 bases, V lost 2 bases, and 9 bases had no gene match. The CDR3 consists of 15 residues. The CDR3 reads CASSLSRDRVDEQFF. The CDR3 DNA reads TGTGCCAGCAGCTTATCTCGAGACAGGGTTGATGAGCAGTTCTTC. Drawing the rest from reference TRBV11-3 and TRBJ2-1, the complete variable domain is EAGVVQSPRYKIIEKKQPVAFWCNPISGHNTLYWYLQNLGQGPELLIRYENEEAVDDSQLPKDRFSAERLKGVDSTLKIQPAELGDSAVYLCASSLSRDRVDEQFFGPGTRLTVL.